The 2 T cell receptor beta chains listed next were all sequenced from one sample in a study of T cells in Graves' hyperthyroidism and ophthalmopathy (dated by TCRdb to about 2019). The receptor library was made with multiplex PCR. The sequencing machine was an Illumina HiSeq 2000. The TCR beta CDR3 regions were amplified from the RNA transcripts. The first round of RT-PCR for the TCR CDR3 was performed with the HTBI primer set and the Qiagen OneStep RT-PCR kit. The public reads were run again by TCRdb, first through fastp at Q25 and then through MiXCR, and only productive beta chains were kept. Records with the same CDR3 protein are collapsed into one entry carrying the most frequent genes and DNA. Across this sample there are around 300,000 distinct CDR3 sequences, with under 30% seen only once. 20% to 30% of the sample is in the top ten clones. The sample consisted of blood. The receptors derive from a man aged 40-49 years with Graves' hyperthyroidism that later progressed to Graves' ophthalmopathy.

V and J are TRBV6-2 or TRBV6-3 and TRBJ2-5; D gene ambiguous. CDR1 MNHEY and CDR2 SVGEGT come from the germline V gene. V lost 0 bases and J 5 bases, leaving 10 bases between the germline ends. The CDR3 has 14 amino acids. The CDR3 region is CASSYSVGLETQYF. CDR3 sequence (DNA): TGTGCCAGCAGTTACTCGGTAGGGCTGGAGACCCAGTACTTC.

In its sample, this clonotype was seen many times. The V call is TRBV24-1, the J call TRBJ2-7, with no clear D. Germline loops: CDR1 KGHDR, CDR2 SFDVKD. The CDR3 loop spans 15 amino acids. Trimming stripped 4 bases from V and 4 bases from J, with 16 bases between. DNA for the CDR3: TGTGCCACCAGTGAGACCGGAACAGCAGATTACGAGCAGTACTTC. The encoded protein is CATSETGTADYEQYF.